These T cell receptor beta chains were read from a single sample in a study of T cell responses to AZD1222 COVID-19 vaccine. Assay: immunoSEQ multiplex PCR; the TCRdb copy retains only in-frame clones and omits some. The sample has 150,000 or so clones, 80% to 95% seen once. The starting material was peripheral blood, obtained 28 days after the second AZD1222 dose. The source is an adult who received the AZD1222 COVID-19 vaccine. Both conserved end residues are part of each CDR3. Fields, in order: clone size, V gene, D gene, J gene, CDR3 protein, CDR3 DNA. The D gene is left open where the match is weak. The size of a clone is reported for some rows only, either as once, few or many, or as a class for expanded clones.

clone_size: NA; v_call: TRBV7-6; d_call: NA; j_call: TRBJ2-5; cdr3_aa: CASSTTLGGYQETQYF; cdr3_nt: TGTGCCAGCAGCACCACACTAGGGGGGTACCAAGAGACCCAGTACTTC
clone_size: once; v_call: TRBV6-5; d_call: NA; j_call: TRBJ1-1; cdr3_aa: CATRQTTNTEAFF; cdr3_nt: TGTGCCACCAGACAGACGACGAACACTGAAGCTTTCTTT
clone_size: NA; v_call: TRBV11-2; d_call: NA; j_call: TRBJ2-1; cdr3_aa: CASSLIGLTSEQFF; cdr3_nt: TGTGCCAGCAGCTTAATAGGGCTAACGAGTGAGCAGTTCTTC
clone_size: NA; v_call: TRBV5-1; d_call: NA; j_call: TRBJ1-4; cdr3_aa: CASSLTTGLYATNEKLFF; cdr3_nt: TGCGCCAGCAGCCTCACGACAGGACTGTACGCAACTAATGAAAAACTGTTTTTT
clone_size: NA; v_call: TRBV6-2/TRBV6-3; d_call: NA; j_call: TRBJ2-1; cdr3_aa: CASSPDGGEQFF; cdr3_nt: TGTGCCAGCAGTCCGGACGGGGGTGAGCAGTTCTTC
clone_size: NA; v_call: TRBV3-1/TRBV3-2; d_call: TRBD2; j_call: TRBJ2-3; cdr3_aa: CASSLLAGFTDTQYF; cdr3_nt: TGTGCCAGCAGCCTCTTAGCGGGTTTCACAGATACGCAGTATTTT
clone_size: NA; v_call: TRBV3-1/TRBV3-2; d_call: TRBD2; j_call: TRBJ2-1; cdr3_aa: CASSLYRGTTYNEQFF; cdr3_nt: TGTGCCAGCAGCCTATACCGGGGGACTACCTACAATGAGCAGTTCTTC
clone_size: NA; v_call: TRBV7-2; d_call: NA; j_call: TRBJ1-5; cdr3_aa: CASSSRAGQDQPQHF; cdr3_nt: TGTGCCAGCAGCTCTAGGGCGGGCCAGGATCAGCCCCAGCATTTT
clone_size: NA; v_call: TRBV28; d_call: NA; j_call: TRBJ2-1; cdr3_aa: CASSLIEQGHEQFF; cdr3_nt: TGTGCCAGCAGTTTAATAGAACAGGGCCATGAGCAGTTCTTC
clone_size: NA; v_call: TRBV6-2/TRBV6-3; d_call: NA; j_call: TRBJ2-5; cdr3_aa: CASSYRHGRPGQETQYF; cdr3_nt: TGTGCCAGCAGTTACCGTCACGGCAGGCCTGGGCAAGAGACCCAGTACTTC
clone_size: NA; v_call: TRBV7-7; d_call: TRBD1; j_call: TRBJ1-3; cdr3_aa: CASSLTGGSGNTIYF; cdr3_nt: TGTGCTAGCAGCTTGACAGGGGGCAGTGGAAACACCATATATTTT
clone_size: NA; v_call: TRBV19; d_call: NA; j_call: TRBJ1-5; cdr3_aa: CASSIFYRQPQHF; cdr3_nt: TGTGCCAGTAGTATTTTCTATCGTCAGCCCCAGCATTTT
clone_size: NA; v_call: TRBV11-2; d_call: NA; j_call: TRBJ2-7; cdr3_aa: CASRPVQTHEQYF; cdr3_nt: TGTGCCAGCAGGCCGGTCCAAACCCACGAGCAGTACTTC
clone_size: NA; v_call: TRBV28; d_call: NA; j_call: TRBJ1-1; cdr3_aa: CASRTGLAEAFF; cdr3_nt: TGTGCCAGCAGGACAGGTCTAGCTGAAGCTTTCTTT
clone_size: NA; v_call: TRBV20-1; d_call: NA; j_call: TRBJ2-7; cdr3_aa: CSASESGNEQYF; cdr3_nt: TGCAGTGCTAGTGAATCAGGGAACGAGCAGTACTTC
clone_size: NA; v_call: TRBV28; d_call: TRBD2; j_call: TRBJ2-1; cdr3_aa: CASSLSKREFNEQFF; cdr3_nt: TGTGCCAGCAGTTTAAGCAAGCGGGAGTTCAATGAGCAGTTCTTC